This TCR beta chain was found in a study of CD8 T cells in Susac syndrome (dated by TCRdb to the late 2010s). About the study as a whole: Whether CD8+ T cell activation and differentiation in Susac syndrome was antigen driven was tested using repertoire sequencing. What the study reported, not specific to this receptor: The number of individuals in the TCR sequencing and HLA analysis was recognized as being relatively small.

Note on this clonotype: Its cognate antigen has yet to be identified. Within one base of it there is no much larger clone, and no base qualities were kept.

High-throughput TCR beta sequencing profiled peripheral blood CD8+ and CD4+ T cells from healthy donors, Susac syndrome patients and multiple sclerosis patients. Multiple sclerosis controls were treatment-naive patients with stable or active relapsing-remitting disease fulfilling revised McDonald criteria. Bulk CD8+ and CD4+ T cells were purified magnetically by negative isolation, whereas CD8+ TEMRA cells were enriched by FACS. Blood was drawn into EDTA tubes, processed within 24 hours, and PBMCs were isolated by density gradient centrifugation. PBMCs intended for TCR sequencing were frozen in liquid nitrogen and were later thawed in a 37 degrees C water bath. The sorted or isolated CD4+, CD8+ and CD8+ TEMRA cells reached a purity of at least 90%. RNA was extracted using the RNeasy kit, and about 0.5 to 1 microgram was reverse transcribed with random hexamers. The immunoSEQ multiplex PCR assay, which covers 54 Vbeta and 13 Jbeta segments, was used to amplify TCR beta CDR3 regions. Bias from PCR amplification was corrected by using a synthetic template baseline for primer optimization and for computational correction. Per the original workflow: Only productive sequences were kept, with reads annotated to V, D and J genes according to IMGT and analyzed in immunoSEQ Analyzer. To calculate clonality, Shannon entropy was normalized by log2 of the number of productive unique sequences and then subtracted from one. For each patient and control, public and private clones were evaluated within the 100 most prevalent clones. A clone was defined as Susac-specific if it was absent from the healthy and MS cohorts, from over a thousand published viral clones and from other ImmuneACCESS disease sequences. TCRdb applied fastp at Q25 and MiXCR to the public reads, then kept only in-frame beta chains. Rows with a matching CDR3 protein are joined into one entry that keeps the most common DNA and genes. TCRdb's processing, not the authors', yielded these V and J calls. This sample comprises 300,000 to 350,000 distinct CDR3 sequences, roughly 94% of them detected only once. 0.065% of the sample lies in the top ten.

The sequencing sample was made of CD4+ T cells from PBMCs. The source of this sequence is a human donor with multiple sclerosis.

CDR3 sequence: CASSYRTGTDTQYF. Read as DNA, the sequence is TGTGCCAGCAGTTATCGGACAGGCACAGATACGCAGTATTTT. This chain joins TRBV6-6 to TRBJ2-3; TRBD1 might be the D gene, on 6 matching bases. Cut back by 3 bases and 1 base, the V and J ends lie 8 bases apart. The CDR3 sequence holds 14 residues, the cysteine and phenylalanine included. The only DNA kept is the CDR3, 42 bases in frame from the first base. As encoded in the germline V gene (reference sequence), CDR1 is MNHNY while CDR2 is SVGAGI.